These T cell receptor beta chains were read from a single sample in a study of T cells after yellow fever vaccination. TCRdb re-called the 5' RACE reads through MiXCR, storing one row per CDR3 protein. The table records 150,000 to 200,000 distinct CDR3 sequences, approximately 6% of them present only once. The sequenced sample was CD4+ T cells sorted from PBMCs, obtained on the day of the first yellow fever vaccination. The receptor source for this set is a young man who received the YFV17D yellow fever vaccine. Each CDR3 is given with its conserved first and last residue. The D gene is left open where the match is weak. Some rows have no size entry. The others give once, few or many, or a class for an expanded clone.

>TRBV6-5|many|TRBD1|TRBJ1-5
TGTGCCAGCAGTAACCCGGGACAGAGCAATCAGCCCCAGCATTTT
CASSNPGQSNQPQHF
>TRBV11-3|.|.|TRBJ1-1
TGTGCCAGCAGCTCACGGCGGGACACTGAAGCTTTCTTT
CASSSRRDTEAFF
>TRBV20-1|few|.|TRBJ1-5
TGCAGTGCTAGGGTGGTCGTGGGACAGCCCCAGCATTTT
CSARVVVGQPQHF
>TRBV20-1|many|TRBD2|TRBJ2-7
TGCAGTGCACTAGAGGGAGGGGCAGGGTCCTACGAGCAGTACTTC
CSALEGGAGSYEQYF
>TRBV24-1|many|.|TRBJ2-7
TGTGCCACCAGTGATTTGAGGGTCCCCCGACGATTAACCTACGAGCAGTACTTC
CATSDLRVPRRLTYEQYF
>TRBV18|few|.|TRBJ1-3
TGTGCCAGCTCACCGGGGGATGCGGGAAACACCATATATTTT
CASSPGDAGNTIYF
>TRBV12-3/TRBV12-4|few|TRBD2|TRBJ2-1
TGTGCCAGCAGTCCCACTAGCGGGGGCGATGAGCAGTTCTTC
CASSPTSGGDEQFF
>TRBV4-3|many|TRBD2|TRBJ2-7
TGCGCCAGCAGCCAAGCGCTAGCGGGTCAAGCCTACGAGCAGTACTTC
CASSQALAGQAYEQYF
>TRBV5-5|many|TRBD1|TRBJ2-3
TGTGCCAGCAGCTGGGGGACAGGGGTTTTCGCAGATACGCAGTATTTT
CASSWGTGVFADTQYF
>TRBV6-2/TRBV6-3|many|TRBD1|TRBJ2-5
TGTGCCAGCGAACAGGGGGAGACCCAGTACTTC
CASEQGETQYF
>TRBV6-5|few|.|TRBJ1-5
TGTGCCAGCAGTTACTCACGGAGAGGCAATCAGCCCCAGCATTTT
CASSYSRRGNQPQHF
>TRBV29-1|many|TRBD1|TRBJ2-7
TGCAGCGTTGTGTTCGGGACAGGGGGTTACTACGAGCAGTACTTC
CSVVFGTGGYYEQYF
>TRBV5-4|few|.|TRBJ2-3
TGTGCCAGCAGCTTGGCTGCTCGAATAGATACGCAGTATTTT
CASSLAARIDTQYF
>TRBV10-3|few|.|TRBJ2-7
TGTGCCATCAGTGCCGTACAGGGCTTAGGCGAGCAGTACTTC
CAISAVQGLGEQYF
>TRBV11-2|.|.|TRBJ2-5
TGTGCCAGCAGCTTAGCGCGGACCGTCACCCAGTACTTC
CASSLARTVTQYF
>TRBV7-3|many|TRBD2|TRBJ2-3
TGTGCCAGCAGCCCAACGGGACTAGCGTCGGTGGATACGCAGTATTTT
CASSPTGLASVDTQYF
>TRBV20-1|.|TRBD1|TRBJ1-5
TGCAGTGCACTGGCGCAGGGGGGCCAGCCCCAGCATTTT
CSALAQGGQPQHF
>TRBV7-4|.|TRBD2|TRBJ2-1
TGTGCCAGCAGCTTAGTATTCCAATTAGTTCTTAGCGGGGGGGCTACAAGCTCCTACAATGAGCAGTTCTTC
CASSLVFQLVLSGGATSSYNEQFF
>TRBV5-5|.|.|TRBJ1-2
TGTGCCAGCAGCTTGGTTGGGGGTGAGGGCTACACCTTC
CASSLVGGEGYTF
>TRBV6-2/TRBV6-3|few|TRBD1|TRBJ1-6
TGTGCCAGCAGAAGACAGGGTAATTCACCCCTCCACTTT
CASRRQGNSPLHF
>TRBV18|many|.|TRBJ2-2
TGTGCCAGCTCACCACGAAGAGGAGGGAACACCGGGGAGCTGTTTTTT
CASSPRRGGNTGELFF
>TRBV20-1|.|TRBD2|TRBJ2-1
TGCAGTGCTAGAGATCCTTGGCGGGGGGGGAATGAGCAGTTCTTC
CSARDPWRGGNEQFF
>TRBV29-1|few|.|TRBJ2-1
TGCAGCGTTGGGAAGAGCTCCTACAATGAGCAGTTCTTC
CSVGKSSYNEQFF
>TRBV7-2|many|.|TRBJ2-1
TGTGCCAGCAGCTTAAGACAGGGAGGAAGGAATGAGCAGTTCTTC
CASSLRQGGRNEQFF
>TRBV7-3|.|TRBD1|TRBJ1-1
TGTGCCAGCAGCTCTACGAGAGGACAGGGACTCACTGAAGCTTTCTTT
CASSSTRGQGLTEAFF
>TRBV12-5|few|.|TRBJ1-5
TGTGCTAGTTCGAGAGGGACGGAGTACAATCAGCCCCAGCATTTT
CASSRGTEYNQPQHF
>TRBV5-1|.|.|TRBJ2-1
TGCGCCAGCAGCTCCACGGTGGCCGGTAACAATGAGCAGTTCTTC
CASSSTVAGNNEQFF
>TRBV7-2|.|TRBD2|TRBJ2-5
TGTGCCAGCAGCTTAGACATTAGCGGGGGCCCCCAGTACTTC
CASSLDISGGPQYF
>TRBV19|many|.|TRBJ2-5
TGTGCCAGTAGTATAATGGCAGGACAAGAGACCCAGTACTTC
CASSIMAGQETQYF
>TRBV4-3|.|.|TRBJ2-5
TGCGCCAGCAGCCAAGAGGGACCGACCCAGTACTTC
CASSQEGPTQYF
>TRBV7-9|few|TRBD1|TRBJ1-1
TGTGCCAGCAGCTGGGGACAGGGGTTGAGGGGGAACACTGAAGCTTTCTTT
CASSWGQGLRGNTEAFF
>TRBV11-2|.|.|TRBJ2-1
TGTGCCAGCAGCTTTCTAACGGGGGAATACAATGAGCAGTTCTTC
CASSFLTGEYNEQFF
>TRBV29-1|many|TRBD1|TRBJ2-3
TGCAGCGTAAACAGGGGATCAGATACGCAGTATTTT
CSVNRGSDTQYF
>TRBV20-1|.|TRBD2|TRBJ2-1
TGCAGTGCGGGACTAGCGGCTTCTAGGGAGCAGTTCTTC
CSAGLAASREQFF
>TRBV12-3/TRBV12-4|few|.|TRBJ2-6
TGTGCCAGCAGTTTAGACCCAGGGACTGGGGCCAACGTCCTGACTTTC
CASSLDPGTGANVLTF
>TRBV18|few|.|TRBJ2-7
TGTGCCAGCTCACCGGACTTCTACGAGCAGTACTTC
CASSPDFYEQYF
>TRBV29-1|many|.|TRBJ2-1
TGCAGCGTTGCTAGTCCTTGGGATGAGCAGTTCTTC
CSVASPWDEQFF
>TRBV4-3|many|TRBD2|TRBJ2-2
TGCGCCAGCAGCCGATTTAGCGGGGGAAACACCGGGGAGCTGTTTTTT
CASSRFSGGNTGELFF
>TRBV7-2|many|.|TRBJ2-1
TGTGCCAGCAGCTTAGTCCGGGGGAGCTCCTACAATGAGCAGTTCTTC
CASSLVRGSSYNEQFF
>TRBV2|many|.|TRBJ2-1
TGTGCCAGCAGCTACGACAGAGGGAATGAGCAGTTCTTC
CASSYDRGNEQFF
>TRBV7-9|few|.|TRBJ1-4
TGTGCCAGCAGCTTTGGCGAGGGGTGGGGAAAACTGTTTTTT
CASSFGEGWGKLFF
>TRBV18|many|TRBD1|TRBJ2-1
TGTGCCAGCTCACCCCCGGGACAGGGAAGGGGAGTCTACAATGAGCAGTTCTTC
CASSPPGQGRGVYNEQFF
>TRBV18|many|.|TRBJ1-2
TGTGCCAGCTCACCAATGCCTGTTGCAGAACCAAACTATGGCTACACCTTC
CASSPMPVAEPNYGYTF
>TRBV5-1|many|TRBD1|TRBJ2-4
TGCGCCAGCAGCTTGGGACAGGGGGAAAACATTCAGTACTTC
CASSLGQGENIQYF
>TRBV24-1|.|TRBD2|TRBJ2-5
TGTGCCACCAGTGAAGGGGAGGGAGAGACCCAGTACTTC
CATSEGEGETQYF
>TRBV7-3|.|TRBD1|TRBJ2-5
TGTGCCAGCAGCTTAGTCGGACAGGGTAACCAAGAGACCCAGTACTTC
CASSLVGQGNQETQYF
>TRBV5-1|few|TRBD1|TRBJ1-1
TGCGCCAGCAGCCCTAATACCGGGACAGGGAGGACTGAAGCTTTCTTT
CASSPNTGTGRTEAFF
>TRBV7-2|.|TRBD1|TRBJ2-3
TGTGCCAGCAGCTTACGGGGACAGGGCGCAGATACGCAGTATTTT
CASSLRGQGADTQYF
>TRBV5-1|few|.|TRBJ2-2
TGCGCCAGCAGCTTGGTCTCGTCGCGGGTGAGCACCGGGGAGCTGTTTTTT
CASSLVSSRVSTGELFF
>TRBV5-1|.|.|TRBJ2-3
TGCGCCAGCAGCTTGGGGCTCTCTCACTCAGATACGCAGTATTTT
CASSLGLSHSDTQYF
>TRBV12-3/TRBV12-4|few|TRBD2|TRBJ2-1
TGTGCCAGCAGTTCTCTTTGGGGGGGGGGGAATGAGCAGTTCTTC
CASSSLWGGGNEQFF
>TRBV4-2|many|.|TRBJ2-2
TGTGCCAGCAGCCAAGAGAGCGGCGGCACCGGGGAGCTGTTTTTT
CASSQESGGTGELFF
>TRBV19|few|.|TRBJ2-5
TGTGCCAGTAGTACCCGGTTCGGAAACCAGTACTTC
CASSTRFGNQYF
>TRBV7-2|many|TRBD2|TRBJ2-1
TGTGCCAGCAGCTCTCAGCGGGGGGAGCAGTTCTTC
CASSSQRGEQFF
>TRBV6-2/TRBV6-3|.|TRBD2|TRBJ2-7
TGTGCCAGCAGTTCTAGCGGGGGGAACTCCTACGAGCAGTACTTC
CASSSSGGNSYEQYF
>TRBV27|many|.|TRBJ2-7
TGTGCCAGCCGAGAAGCGCAGCCACCCTACGAGCAGTACTTC
CASREAQPPYEQYF
>TRBV20-1|many|.|TRBJ2-7
TGCAGTGCTAGAGACGGACGCAGGAGCTCCTACGAGCAGTACTTC
CSARDGRRSSYEQYF
>TRBV7-2|many|TRBD1|TRBJ2-1
TGTGCCAGCAGCTTACAGGGGGCGATCTCTGGTGAGCAGTTCTTC
CASSLQGAISGEQFF
>TRBV10-3|.|.|TRBJ1-5
TGTGCCATCAGTGAGGCCCCTCGGGGGGAAGGGAATCAGCCCCAGCATTTT
CAISEAPRGEGNQPQHF